This entry concerns a single T cell receptor (beta chain). This record belongs to a study of blood T cell repertoires in COVID-19. Across the whole study: The United States, Italy and Spain were the sources of the acute and convalescent COVID-19 samples. Nucleic acid was either cDNA or gDNA, and it came from T cells, B-cell-depleted T cells, or PBMCs.

In the authors' workflow: Amplification of reference gene primers provided the estimated nucleated cell counts. Only in-frame clones appear in the TCRdb table, and some are missing; sequencing was by immunoSEQ multiplex PCR. From that table come the V and J calls and clone size; the DNA was used to work out D and trimming. Here the sample spans approximately 200,000 clones, 87% being singletons. After removal of 6 bases from V and 0 bases from J, the junction contained 17 bases not matched to a gene. Germline CDR1 SNHLY, CDR2 FYNNEI. The CDR3 loop spans 19 amino acids. Material: peripheral blood. The clonotype was recovered from a man aged 55 to 70 who had recovered from COVID-19. The chain carries TRBV2 and TRBJ1-1; TRBD1 matches at 9 bases. The DNA for the CDR3 is TGTGCCAGCAGGGGGGTTGTCCCGGGACAGGGAACCATGAACACTGAAGCTTTCTTT. The encoded protein is CASRGVVPGQGTMNTEAFF.